This T cell receptor (beta chain) was sequenced for a study of blood T cell repertoires in COVID-19. Sequencing used immunoSEQ multiplex PCR; TCRdb keeps in-frame clones, though not all of them. The table records 170,000 or so clones, around nine tenths of them present only once. This clone was observed once. The sample comprised peripheral blood. This clonotype was obtained from a woman in her late teens or twenties who had recovered from COVID-19.

CDR3 bases: TGTGCCAGTCTGGGGTACTTAGGGACTAGCGGGATTCGGCAGTTCTTC. Translating gives CASLGYLGTSGIRQFF. V is TRBV19 and J is TRBJ2-1, with TRBD2 matching 13 bases. V lost 8 bases to trimming and J lost 12 bases; unmatched junction nucleotides: 16. The germline V gene encodes CDR1 LNHDA and CDR2 SQIVND (reference sequence). The CDR3 covers 16 residues.